This entry describes one TCR beta chain. Its antigen is unknown. The data derive from a study of Ad26.COV2.S vaccination and SARS-CoV-2 variants. As for the study in general: Doses of Ad26.COV2.S were injected into muscle once or twice, 56 days apart.

Stated treatment: around 19 received Ad26.COV2.S at low or high dose, single or two shots; about 5 received placebo; per-sample allocation not given. The samples were gathered on day 63 after the first injection of vaccine or placebo. Participants' vaccine, an Ad26 vector, delivered Wuhan-strain SARS-CoV-2 spike. This CDR3 is 15 amino acids long. Trimming cost V 0 bases and J 8 bases, with 11 bases left between them. Per the germline V gene, CDR1 is LGHNA and CDR2 is YNFKEQ. Study-wide points: Spike-specific CD8+ and CD4+ T cell responses reportedly showed substantial breadth after vaccination.

Here immunoSEQ multiplex PCR was the method, and the copy in TCRdb shows in-frame clones only, minus some. The table has hundreds of thousands of clones, around 87% seen once; the top ten hold about 3.5%. This chain links TRBV4-2 with TRBJ1-6; weak D call: TRBD1 (6 bases). The sequence came from a person aged 18-65 years who received the Ad26.COV2.S COVID-19 vaccine or a placebo. The material was peripheral blood, obtained in a trial of Ad26.COV2.S vaccine versus placebo. CDR3 residues: CASSQDPGEDSPLHF. CDR3 DNA sequence: TGTGCCAGCAGCCAAGATCCAGGGGAGGATTCACCCCTCCACTTT.